The entry below describes one T cell receptor (beta chain). The antigen remains unidentified. The sample comes from a study of cytomegalovirus exposure and HLA in healthy donors. Study results and caveats: In a later analysis, a missense DCLRE1C variant was linked to TCR beta V- and J-gene trimming. Presence/absence analyses rested on an assumption that sequencing depth was roughly uniform across donors. In a later analysis, 15,000 to 20,000 TCR beta sequences were associated with HLA alleles at 0.05 false discovery rate.

CDR1 is SGHTA and CDR2 is FQGTGA in the germline V gene. V lost 3 bases, J lost 0 bases, and 7 bases lay in between. The CDR3 length is 14 residues. The PCR ran on 60 Vbeta and 13 Jbeta primers. TCRdb's table, derived via immunoSEQ multiplex PCR, lists solely in-frame clones and lacks some. Of about 140,000 clones in the sample, 70% to 75% were seen once. While unrecorded immune exposures were likely, the donors were nominally healthy when sampled. This clonotype was sampled from a woman in her twenties or thirties in good health and CMV-seronegative. Source material: PBMCs. This chain links TRBV7-3 with TRBJ2-3; D is unclear. As DNA, the CDR3 is TGTGCCAGCAGCTTTGCGCACAGCACAGATACGCAGTATTTT. Its translation: CASSFAHSTDTQYF.